This T cell receptor (beta chain) was obtained from a study of cytomegalovirus exposure and HLA in healthy donors. CDR3 length: 13 residues. V shed 6 bases, J shed 2 bases, and the junction held 4 bases outside the gene matches. Germline assignment: CDR1 WSHSY and CDR2 SAAADI. In the PCR, 60 Vbeta and 13 Jbeta primers were used. Data came from immunoSEQ multiplex PCR; TCRdb stores just in-frame clones and leaves some out. The sample has some 71,000 clones, roughly 70% seen once. The clonotype was recovered from a woman aged 50 to 60 in good health and CMV-seropositive. Material: PBMCs. This chain connects TRBV10-2 to TRBJ2-7; 7 bases agree with TRBD1. The CDR3 loop reads CASSTQGAYEQYF. DNA for the CDR3: TGCGCCAGCAGCACTCAGGGGGCCTACGAGCAGTACTTC.